The 20 T cell receptor beta chains below come from one sample, sequenced in a study of lung T cells in sarcoidosis with Löfgren's syndrome. In TCRdb, the reads were re-called with MiXCR into one record per CDR3 protein. This repertoire shows tens of thousands of distinct CDR3 sequences, approximately 22% found once; its top ten account for approximately 2.1%. The sample comprised CD4+ T cells from PBMCs. The receptor set was obtained from a human donor with sarcoidosis (Löfgren's syndrome or another form), or a control subject (not recorded which).

Notes on this clonotype: The missing conserved phenylalanine or tryptophan at the end of this CDR3 makes a read error likely. The CDR3 region is CASSPGGPQHS. The CDR3 nucleotides read TGTGCCAGCAGTCCGGGAGGGCCCCAGCATTCT. The chain uses TRBV12-3 or TRBV12-4 and TRBJ1-5; D ambiguous. The CDR3 extends over 11 amino acids. The ends were cut back, 5 bases at V and 9 bases at J, with 8 bases in the middle.

This clonotype was seen just once. This chain connects TRBV11-1 to TRBJ2-7; 11 positions match TRBD1. V trimming: 4 bases; J trimming: 2 bases; junction bases outside the gene matches: 7. Germline CDR1 is SGHAT and CDR2 is FQDESV (reference sequence). The CDR3 covers 16 residues. For the CDR3, the DNA is TGTGCCAGCAGCTCCAATTTGGGACAGGGGGCCTACGAGCAGTACGTC. Protein: CASSSNLGQGAYEQYV.

V is TRBV5-6 and J is TRBJ2-7, with D hard to call. Germline values: CDR1 SGHDT, CDR2 YYEEEE. This CDR3 region has 13 residues. V was clipped by 3 bases and J by 4 bases, with 11 bases between them. This chain's CDR3 is CASSSYWGYEQYF. In DNA form, the CDR3 reads TGTGCCAGCAGCTCCTACTGGGGATACGAGCAGTACTTC.

As regards this clonotype: A read error may be the cause here, since a much bigger clone is one base away. The rearrangement joins TRBV12-3 or TRBV12-4 to TRBJ1-1; tentative D call: TRBD1 (5 bases). V gave up 5 bases and J gave up 11 bases, with 24 bases separating them. This CDR3 has 15 residues. For the CDR3, the DNA is TGTGCCAGCAGTGGCGGAATCGGGGCGATGCACTTGGCTTTCTTT. Translation gives CASSGGIGAMHLAFF.

This clonotype was recorded many times. The chain links TRBV28 to TRBJ1-2; no clear D. CDR1 and CDR2 from the germline V gene are MDHEN and SYDVKM. The CDR3 contains 12 residues. Trimming cost V 8 bases and J 4 bases, with 11 bases left between them. The CDR3 sequence: CASRGRLYGYTF. In nucleotides, the CDR3 is TGTGCCAGCCGAGGCAGACTCTATGGCTACACCTTC.

Regarding this clonotype: Just one base apart from a much larger clone, this may be a read error. The chain combines TRBV28 with TRBJ2-2, with 13 bases aligning to TRBD2. There are 16 residues in the CDR3. CDR1 and CDR2 from the germline V gene are MDHEN and SYDVKM. In DNA form, the CDR3 reads TGTGCCAGCAGAAGGACTAGCGGGAGTGGGACCGGGGGGCTGTTTTTT. It yields the protein CASRRTSGSGTGGLFF.

This clonotype has more than one count but fewer than ten. The CDR3 reads CASSLARSGEQYF. In DNA form, the CDR3 reads TGTGCCAGCAGCTTAGCTCGATCGGGCGAGCAGTACTTC. The chain employs TRBV7-6 and TRBJ2-7; D is unclear. V lost 0 bases, J lost 6 bases, and 9 bases lay in between. The germline CDR1 and CDR2 sequences are SGHVS and FNYEAQ. CDR3 length: 13 amino acids. Complete variable domain (other parts from reference TRBV7-6 and TRBJ2-7): GAGVSQSPRYKVTKRGQDVALRCDPISGHVSLYWYRQALGQGPEFLTYFNYEAQQDKSGLPNDRFSAERPEGSISTLTIQRTEQRDSAMYRCASSLARSGEQYFGPGTRLTVT.

In its sample, this clonotype was seen many times. This chain uses TRBV7-9 with TRBJ2-5; 7 bases are shared with TRBD2. The CDR3 has 13 amino acids. Germline lookup yields CDR1 SEHNR and CDR2 FQNEAQ (reference sequence). Unmatched junction bases numbered 0, after V lost 4 bases and J lost 1 base. The chain's CDR3 is CASSSSGQETQYF. The CDR3 DNA reads TGTGCCAGCAGCTCTAGCGGCCAAGAGACCCAGTACTTC.

The CDR3 DNA reads as TGCAGCGTTGAGGGGCGACAGTATACGCAGTATTTT. The encoded protein is CSVEGRQYTQYF. V usage is TRBV29-1 and J usage is TRBJ2-3, with D perhaps matching TRBD1 (5 bases). Germline CDR1 is SQVTM and CDR2 is ANQGSEA. Deletions cut 3 bases from V and 7 bases from J, with 11 bases between. This CDR3 is built from 12 residues.

As concerns this clonotype: A much larger clone lies a single base off, so this may be a read error. The chain combines TRBV28 with TRBJ1-3; D call uncertain. The CDR3 is 14 residues long. The ends were cut back, 2 bases at V and 0 bases at J, with 5 bases in the middle. Germline assignment: CDR1 MDHEN and CDR2 SYDVKM. CDR3 loop: CASSLSPSGNTIYF. The CDR3 DNA reads as TGTGCCAGCAGTTTAAGTCCCTCTGGAAACACCATATATTTT.

The rearrangement joins TRBV5-6 to TRBJ2-2; the match to TRBD2 covers 10 bases. Germline V gene sequence: CDR1 SGHDT, CDR2 YYEEEE. The CDR3 has 17 residues. V lost 5 bases, J lost 5 bases, and 12 bases stayed unmatched. Written as DNA, the CDR3 is TGTGCCAGCAGGACGCAAAGCGGGGGGGCCTGGACCGGGGAGCTGTTTTTT. It is translated as CASRTQSGGAWTGELFF. Using reference TRBV5-6 and TRBJ2-2 for the parts outside the CDR3, the full variable domain is DAGVTQSPTHLIKTRGQQVTLRCSPKSGHDTVSWYQQALGQGPQFIFQYYEEEERQRGNFPDRFSGHQFPNYSSELNVNALLLGDSALYLCASRTQSGGAWTGELFFGEGSRLTVL.

There are many counts of this clonotype. The V call is TRBV6-6, the J call TRBJ2-1, with D tentatively TRBD1 (6 bases). The CDR3 covers 17 residues. Between the trimmed V and J ends, which lost 2 bases and 2 bases, there was a span of 16 bases. CDR1 is MNHNY, CDR2 SVGAGI, per germline (reference sequence). The CDR3 sequence is CASSYRTVGTTYNEQFF. The CDR3, as DNA: TGTGCCAGCAGTTACCGGACAGTTGGGACGACCTACAATGAGCAGTTCTTC.

This rearrangement joins TRBV28 to TRBJ1-4, with D possibly TRBD1 on 5 matching bases. This CDR3 contains 15 residues. Germline values: CDR1 MDHEN, CDR2 SYDVKM. Trimming took off 5 bases at V and 5 bases at J, with 15 bases between the two ends. The CDR3 sequence: CASSALETENEKLFF. In DNA, the CDR3 is TGTGCCAGCAGTGCTTTGGAGACAGAGAATGAAAAACTGTTTTTT.

This clonotype turned up a few times. Written as DNA, the CDR3 is TGTGCCAGCAGCCCCACCAGGGGTAGCAATCAGCCCCAGCATTTT. This translates into CASSPTRGSNQPQHF. J is TRBJ1-5 and V is TRBV12-3 or TRBV12-4, with TRBD1 as a possible D gene (6 bases). CDR3 length equals 15 residues. V lost 6 bases, J lost 0 bases, and 12 bases lay in between.

This clonotype has ten or more counts. This sequence joins TRBV20-1 and TRBJ2-3; 12 bases line up with TRBD2. Per the germline V gene, CDR1 is DFQATT and CDR2 is SNEGSKA (reference sequence). This CDR3 has 18 residues. The trim removed 5 bases at V and 0 bases at J, leaving 12 bases unmatched. The CDR3 DNA sequence: TGCAGTGCTCCACCCCAGACTAGCGGGAGCTTTAGCACAGATACGCAGTATTTT. Translated: CSAPPQTSGSFSTDTQYF.

In regard to this clonotype: Relative to the germline gene, one junction end is altered; a read error may explain this. V usage is TRBV28 and J usage is TRBJ1-2; a possible D gene is TRBD1 (6 bases). The germline V gene has CDR1 MDHEN and CDR2 SYDVKM. CDR3 size: 16 residues. The CDR3 DNA sequence: TGTGCCAGCACCTACTTCGGGGGACAAGCTAACTGTGGCTACACCTTC. It specifies CASTYFGGQANCGYTF.

This clonotype was observed at least ten times. This chain uses TRBV28 with TRBJ1-5; D is unresolved. The V gene lost 6 bases and the J gene lost 0 bases, with 21 bases spanning the gap. CDR3 length: 18 amino acids. Germline values: CDR1 MDHEN, CDR2 SYDVKM. CDR3 in amino acids: CASRSGAMRVYSNQPQHF. The CDR3 bases are TGTGCCAGCAGGTCCGGAGCTATGAGAGTCTATAGCAATCAGCCCCAGCATTTT.

This clonotype was counted at least ten times. This chain connects TRBV6-6 to TRBJ2-1; no firm D call. Germline CDR1 reads MNHNY; CDR2 reads SVGAGI (reference sequence). This CDR3 spans 11 amino acids. The V end lost 2 bases, the J end lost 8 bases, and 4 bases lay between the germline ends. The CDR3 loop is CASSYGYEQFF. The CDR3 DNA reads as TGTGCCAGCAGTTACGGGTATGAGCAGTTCTTC.

This clonotype was found a few times. V and J are TRBV29-1 and TRBJ1-3; D is uncertain. Trimming shortened V by 6 bases and J by 2 bases, and 8 bases separated the two germline ends. Germline CDR1 is SQVTM and CDR2 is ANQGSEA. This CDR3 comprises 12 residues. DNA for the CDR3: TGCAGCGTCCGGACTGCTGGAAACACCATATATTTT. As protein: CSVRTAGNTIYF.

This clonotype was seen repeatedly, ten times or more. The chain is built from TRBV7-2 and TRBJ2-1, with D uncertain. CDR1 is SGHTA and CDR2 is FQGNSA in the germline V gene. The CDR3 extends over 15 amino acids. Trimming took 2 bases from V and 0 from J, leaving 8 bases between them. DNA of the CDR3: TGTGCCAGCAGCTTATGGCTGTTCTCCTACAATGAGCAGTTCTTC. This codes for CASSLWLFSYNEQFF.